The 26 T cell receptor beta chains presented below share a single source sample, sequenced in a study of control samples from healthy donors and cancer patients. TCRdb keeps only in-frame clones here, not all; method: immunoSEQ multiplex PCR. This sample's table reports about 210,000 clones. The sequenced sample was blood. The receptors shown here come from a woman aged 30 to 39 in good health.

CDR3 bases: TGTGCCAGCAGCTCAAGTTTCTCTGGAAACACCATATATTTT. Its translation is CASSSSFSGNTIYF. The genes are TRBV11-2 and TRBJ1-3; no firm D call. V lost 4 bases, J lost 0 bases, and 7 bases lay in between. CDR3 length: 14 amino acids. CDR1 is SGHAT and CDR2 is FQNNGV in the germline V gene.

The chain has TRBV6-2 or TRBV6-3 and TRBJ1-1, with a possible D match to TRBD1 (6 bases). Germline V gene sequence: CDR1 MNHEY, CDR2 SVGEGT. The CDR3 is 14 residues long. Trimming shortened V by 2 bases and J by 1 base, and 8 bases separated the two germline ends. CDR3 in DNA: TGTGCCAGCAGTTACCGGGGACAGAACACTGAAGCTTTCTTT. Translated, it gives CASSYRGQNTEAFF.

This chain uses TRBV28 with TRBJ2-7; 8 bases line up with TRBD1. The ends lost 7 bases at V and 5 bases at J; junction bases unmatched: 16. This CDR3 has 16 amino acids. The germline V gene has CDR1 MDHEN and CDR2 SYDVKM. The CDR3 is CASTIGQGRLSHEQYF. The CDR3 DNA is TGTGCCAGCACCATTGGACAGGGAAGACTAAGCCACGAGCAGTACTTC.

The chain combines TRBV28 with TRBJ2-7, with TRBD1 matching 10 bases. J gave up 3 bases and V 7 bases, and 3 bases lay outside the gene matches. This CDR3 spans 13 amino acids. Looked up from germline, CDR1 is MDHEN and CDR2 is SYDVKM. Here the CDR3 DNA reads TGTGCCAGCATGTGGACAGGGGGCTACGAGCAGTACTTC. This sequence encodes CASMWTGGYEQYF. Looking up the rest from reference TRBV28 and TRBJ2-7 gives the full variable domain: DVKVTQSSRYLVKRTGEKVFLECVQDMDHENMFWYRQDPGLGLRLIYFSYDVKMKEKGDIPEGYSVSREKKERFSLILESASTNQTSMYLCASMWTGGYEQYFGPGTRLTVT.

In DNA, the CDR3 is TGTGCCAGCAGCCCCTTACATGGCTACACCTTC. This translates into CASSPLHGYTF. This chain connects TRBV7-2 to TRBJ1-2; D call uncertain. The CDR3 totals 11 residues. V shed 5 bases and J shed 6 bases, with 7 bases lying between them. In germline, CDR1 is SGHTA, CDR2 FQGNSA. The full variable domain, its missing parts supplied by reference TRBV7-2 and TRBJ1-2, is GAGVSQSPSNKVTEKGKDVELRCDPISGHTALYWYRQSLGQGLEFLIYFQGNSAPDKSGLPSDRFSAERTGGSVSTLTIQRTQQEDSAVYLCASSPLHGYTFGSGTRLTVV.

The rearrangement links TRBV4-2 to TRBJ1-4; D unclear. The CDR3 is made up of 15 amino acids. The V end was cut by 0 bases, the J end by 3 bases, with 8 bases between. From germline, CDR1 is LGHNA and CDR2 YNFKEQ. CDR3 in amino acids: CASSQEGTANEKLFF. DNA of the CDR3: TGTGCCAGCAGCCAAGAAGGAACAGCTAATGAAAAACTGTTTTTT.

The V and J genes are TRBV6-6 and TRBJ1-1; the D is unclear. V lost 4 bases to trimming and J lost 4 bases, with 4 bases between them. Germline assignment: CDR1 MNHNY and CDR2 SVGAGI (reference sequence). This CDR3 has 11 amino acids. The CDR3 sequence is CASSWGTEAFF. CDR3 DNA sequence: TGTGCCAGCAGTTGGGGCACTGAAGCTTTCTTT.

The chain links TRBV11-3 to TRBJ2-3; no clear D. Germline V gene sequence: CDR1 SGHNT, CDR2 YENEEA. Trimming removed 2 bases at V and 5 bases at J, with 11 bases between. The CDR3 length is 14 residues. The CDR3 loop reads CASSLPGRIDTQYF. The CDR3 region has the DNA TGTGCCAGCAGCTTACCAGGACGAATAGATACGCAGTATTTT.

CDR3 in amino acids: CASRAEQNTGELFF. The DNA of the CDR3 is TGTGCCAGCAGGGCCGAACAGAACACCGGGGAGCTGTTTTTT. The V and J genes are TRBV2 and TRBJ2-2; no clear D gene. Germline V gives CDR1 SNHLY, CDR2 FYNNEI. V dropped 6 bases and J dropped 1 base, with 9 bases sitting between them. The CDR3 consists of 14 residues. The variable domain in full, with the rest retrieved from reference TRBV2 and TRBJ2-2, is EPEVTQTPSHQVTQMGQEVILRCVPISNHLYFYWYRQILGQKVEFLVSFYNNEISEKSEIFDDQFSVERPDGSNFTLKIRSTKLEDSAMYFCASRAEQNTGELFFGEGSRLTVL.

The V and J genes are TRBV5-1 and TRBJ1-1, with no clear D. Trimming stripped 6 bases from V and 0 bases from J, with 12 bases between. Germline CDR1 SGHRS, CDR2 YFSETQ. The CDR3 covers 14 residues. The CDR3 protein is CASTYASMNTEAFF. The CDR3 nucleotides are TGCGCCAGCACCTATGCGTCAATGAACACTGAAGCTTTCTTT.

The chain combines TRBV6-1 with TRBJ1-5; D unclear. The CDR3 is made up of 14 amino acids. Germline-derived CDR1 and CDR2 are MNHNS and SASEGT. With 3 bases removed from V and 4 bases from J, the gap between germline ends came to 10 bases. The CDR3 nucleotides read TGTGCCAGCAGTGATCAATCGGAGAATCAGCCCCAGCATTTT. Residues: CASSDQSENQPQHF.

The V call is TRBV6-6, the J call TRBJ2-7; D unresolved. Trimming took 4 bases from V and 8 from J, leaving 9 bases between them. In germline, CDR1 is MNHNY, CDR2 SVGAGI (reference sequence). The CDR3 covers 11 residues. The CDR3 is CASSSRHQQYF. CDR3 in DNA: TGTGCCAGCAGTTCGCGACACCAGCAGTACTTC.

The gene calls are TRBV7-9 and TRBJ1-5, with D uncertain. The V gene's germline CDR1 is SEHNR and CDR2 FQNEAQ (reference sequence). The V end was cut by 1 base, the J end by 9 bases, with 16 bases between. CDR3 length equals 15 residues. The CDR3 region has the DNA TGTGCCAGCAGCTTAGTTGGGAGGATTTCAGGGCCCCAGCATTTT. It yields the protein CASSLVGRISGPQHF.

The V call is TRBV2, the J call TRBJ1-2; D gene ambiguous. Germline assignment: CDR1 SNHLY and CDR2 FYNNEI. The CDR3 has 12 amino acids. With 8 bases removed from V and 1 base from J, the gap between germline ends came to 8 bases. CDR3 sequence (DNA): TGTGCCAGCGATAACAGTAACTATGGCTACACCTTC. Its protein is CASDNSNYGYTF.

The rearrangement uses TRBV2 and TRBJ2-7, with D tentatively TRBD1 or TRBD2 (5 bases each). Trimming shortened V by 6 bases and J by 6 bases, and 21 bases separated the two germline ends. Germline V CDR1 and CDR2: SNHLY, FYNNEI. The CDR3 totals 15 residues. CDR3 sequence reads: CASSRTRDVLPEQYF. CDR3 nucleotide sequence: TGTGCCAGCAGCCGAACCCGGGACGTCCTACCCGAGCAGTACTTC.

V and J are TRBV6-2 or TRBV6-3 and TRBJ2-7, with 9 bases that match TRBD1. The V segment lost 5 bases and the J segment 5 bases; nucleotides outside the gene matches: 10. This CDR3 has 15 residues. CDR1 is MNHEY, CDR2 SVGEGT, per germline. The CDR3 sequence is CASSAHRGQGDEQYF. In DNA, the CDR3 is TGTGCCAGCAGTGCCCACCGGGGACAGGGAGACGAGCAGTACTTC.

CDR3 amino acids: CASFGDRLYEQYF. The CDR3 DNA sequence: TGTGCCAGCTTCGGGGACAGGCTCTACGAGCAGTACTTC. The chain employs TRBV6-5 and TRBJ2-7; the match to TRBD1 covers 8 bases. The CDR3 sequence is 13 residues long. Losses at the gene ends were 8 bases for V and 3 bases for J; bases not matched to a gene: 6. Germline CDR1 reads MNHEY; CDR2 reads SVGAGI.

CDR3 DNA: TGTGCCAGCAGTGAGGGCAGGGAGCGGGGCTACACCTTC. Translated, it gives CASSEGRERGYTF. V and J are TRBV2 and TRBJ1-2; TRBD1 might be the D (5 bases). CDR1 is SNHLY, CDR2 FYNNEI, per germline. CDR3 size: 13 residues. The V end was cut by 3 bases, the J end by 8 bases, with 13 bases between. The variable domain in full, with the rest retrieved from reference TRBV2 and TRBJ1-2, is EPEVTQTPSHQVTQMGQEVILRCVPISNHLYFYWYRQILGQKVEFLVSFYNNEISEKSEIFDDQFSVERPDGSNFTLKIRSTKLEDSAMYFCASSEGRERGYTFGSGTRLTVV.

This chain connects TRBV6-2 or TRBV6-3 to TRBJ2-2; D perhaps matches TRBD1 (5 bases). Germline V gene lookup returns CDR1 MNHEY and CDR2 SVGEGT. Trimming pared 4 bases from V and 5 bases from J, leaving 11 bases between. CDR3 length equals 14 residues. This CDR3 is CASSLDRETGELFF. In DNA form, the CDR3 reads TGTGCCAGCAGTTTAGACAGAGAGACCGGGGAGCTGTTTTTT.

The gene calls are TRBV5-5 and TRBJ1-2; D may be TRBD1 (6 bases). The germline V and J ends were trimmed by 4 bases and 8 bases, with 15 bases remaining between them. Germline V CDR1 and CDR2: SGHKS, YYEKEE (reference sequence). There are 13 residues in the CDR3. For the CDR3, the DNA is TGTGCCAGCAGCCCCCCTTGGACAGACGGCTACACCTTC. Its translation: CASSPPWTDGYTF.

This rearrangement joins TRBV5-1 to TRBJ2-3, with a possible D match to TRBD1 (5 bases). Trimming left V 0 bases short and J 2 bases short, with 10 bases between. Germline-derived CDR1 and CDR2 are SGHRS and YFSETQ. The CDR3 loop spans 15 amino acids. CDR3 residues: CASSLGTGITDTQYF. The CDR3 DNA is TGCGCCAGCAGCTTGGGCACAGGAATCACAGATACGCAGTATTTT.

J is TRBJ1-2 and V is TRBV25-1, with 7 nucleotides matching TRBD1. The CDR3 runs to 15 residues. Germline CDR1 reads MGHDK; CDR2 reads SYGVNS. V trimming: 6 bases; J trimming: 5 bases; junction bases outside the gene matches: 12. The DNA for the CDR3 is TGTGCCAGCAGCGGGGGCTTACAGGGGCAGTATGGCTACACCTTC. Translating gives CASSGGLQGQYGYTF.

Regarding this clone: This specimen includes other DNA sequences encoding the same CDR3. The chain joins TRBV9 to TRBJ2-2, with D unresolved. CDR1 and CDR2 from the germline V gene are SGDLS and YYNGEE. There are 12 residues in the CDR3. V gave up 0 bases and J gave up 5 bases, with 2 bases separating them. The CDR3 loop reads CASSVGTGELFF. For the CDR3, the DNA is TGTGCCAGCAGCGTAGGGACCGGGGAGCTGTTTTTT.

This chain joins TRBV27 and TRBJ2-3, with unresolved D. The germline V gene encodes CDR1 MNHEY and CDR2 SMNVEV (reference sequence). The CDR3 is 13 amino acids. V gave up 2 bases and J gave up 0 bases, with 3 bases separating them. CDR3 sequence: CASSLGSTDTQYF. Written as DNA, the CDR3 is TGTGCCAGCAGTTTAGGCAGCACAGATACGCAGTATTTT.

The chain joins TRBV27 to TRBJ1-2; D might be TRBD1 (5 bases). Trimming pared 0 bases from V and 4 bases from J, leaving 12 bases between. This CDR3 has 15 residues. The germline CDR1 and CDR2 sequences are MNHEY and SMNVEV (reference sequence). CDR3: CASSLSPGTLYGYTF. DNA for the CDR3: TGTGCCAGCAGTTTATCACCAGGGACCCTCTATGGCTACACCTTC.

The V and J genes are TRBV5-6 and TRBJ1-2, with 9 bases aligning to TRBD1. CDR1 and CDR2 (germline): SGHDT, YYEEEE. The length of the CDR3 is 14 residues. The trim removed 3 bases at V and 4 bases at J, leaving 4 bases unmatched. CDR3 in DNA: TGTGCCAGCAGCTCGACAGGGGGTGTCTATGGCTACACCTTC. It translates to CASSSTGGVYGYTF.